The text below deals with one T cell receptor beta chain. This specimen comes from a study of blood T cell repertoires in COVID-19. Looking at the study overall: The cDNA or gDNA used as material had been derived from T cells, B-cell-depleted T cells, or PBMCs.

As handled by the study authors: Amplifying reference gene primers gave estimates of nucleated cell counts. Generated by immunoSEQ multiplex PCR, the TCRdb table keeps only in-frame clones and is missing some. V, J and clone size reflect that table, while D and trimming were determined from the DNA. The sample holds 140,000 to 150,000 clones, 60% to 85% seen once. The V end lost 0 bases, the J end lost 4 bases, and 15 bases lay between the germline ends. The germline gives CDR1 SGHNT, CDR2 YYREEE (reference sequence). This CDR3 region has 16 residues. This receptor was taken from a man aged 50-59 years with acute or convalescent COVID-19. This chain uses TRBV5-4 with TRBJ2-3; TRBD1 is a possible D gene (6 bases). The specimen sequenced was peripheral blood. In nucleotides, the CDR3 is TGTGCCAGCAGCTTGGCCGGGGAACACAGGGCAGATACGCAGTATTTT. This sequence encodes CASSLAGEHRADTQYF.